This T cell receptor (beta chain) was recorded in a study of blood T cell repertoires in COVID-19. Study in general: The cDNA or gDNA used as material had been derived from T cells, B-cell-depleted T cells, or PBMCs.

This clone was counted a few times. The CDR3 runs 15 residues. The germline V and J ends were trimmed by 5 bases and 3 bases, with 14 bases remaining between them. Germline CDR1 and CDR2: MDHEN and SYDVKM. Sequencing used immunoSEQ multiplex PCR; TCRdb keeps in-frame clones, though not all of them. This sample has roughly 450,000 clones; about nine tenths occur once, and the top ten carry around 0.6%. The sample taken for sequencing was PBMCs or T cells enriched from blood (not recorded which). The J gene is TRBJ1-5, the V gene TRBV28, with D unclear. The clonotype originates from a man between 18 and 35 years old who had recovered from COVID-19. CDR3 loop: CASSIRLAANQPQHF. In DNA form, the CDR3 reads TGTGCCAGCAGTATCCGCCTTGCGGCCAATCAGCCCCAGCATTTT.